The sequence of this T cell receptor (beta chain) was determined in a study of blood T cell repertoires in COVID-19. Study-level information: Both acute and convalescent COVID-19 samples were obtained from the United States, Italy and Spain. The analysed material was cDNA or gDNA that came from T cells, B-cell-depleted T cells, or PBMCs.

In the study's own analysis: Reference gene primer amplification yielded estimated nucleated cell counts. Sequencing was performed with immunoSEQ multiplex PCR; in TCRdb, only in-frame clones are kept and a portion is missing. V and J calls and clone size are those listed in that table; D and trimming were worked out from the DNA. This repertoire shows roughly 86,000 clones, about four fifths found once; its top ten account for around 6.6%. This clone has just a few counts. CDR1 SGHDT and CDR2 YYEEEE come from the germline V gene. Trimming took 4 bases from V and 4 from J; bases not matched to a gene: 7. This CDR3 spans 14 amino acids.

The sequence was collected from a man in his sixties with acute or convalescent COVID-19. Sequenced material: peripheral blood. The rearrangement uses TRBV5-6 and TRBJ1-1, with 7 bases fitting TRBD1. The CDR3 spells CASSRTGWGTEAFF. The CDR3 DNA reads TGTGCCAGCAGCCGGACAGGCTGGGGCACTGAAGCTTTCTTT. The entire variable domain, with the rest obtained from reference TRBV5-6 and TRBJ1-1, is as follows: DAGVTQSPTHLIKTRGQQVTLRCSPKSGHDTVSWYQQALGQGPQFIFQYYEEEERQRGNFPDRFSGHQFPNYSSELNVNALLLGDSALYLCASSRTGWGTEAFFGQGTRLTVV.